This entry describes one TCR beta chain. In its sample, this clonotype was seen a few times. No cognate antigen has been identified for it. One base away there is no much larger clone; base qualities are not given. These data are taken from a study of molecular identifiers for immune sequencing clone quantification (dated by TCRdb to 2016 to 2019). Context from the whole study: For a replicate experiment, RNA from approximately 20,000 or 100,000 naive CD8 T cells was divided into five aliquots, and four of the five aliquots were sequenced. CD8 T cells were used in a methods study to benchmark molecular-identifier clustering-based TCR repertoire sequencing (MIDCIRS) and TCR RNA copy counting. Results and caveats for the whole study, not just this receptor: When barcode sub-clustering was omitted, TCR diversity was inflated by chimeric consensus sequences, with chimeras reaching as high as 47%. In CMV-specific effector cells, over 99% of molecules were held by clones above 20 RNA copies, whereas under 1% of molecules were held by such clones in naive cells. Identical TCR molecules sharing a barcode could cause highly expanded clone sizes to be underestimated. Spiked-in Jurkat TCR RNA equal to a single cell's worth was reported to be detectable even within 1,100,000 naive CD8 T cells. Modeling gave about 3.2 recovered TCR RNA copies per cell versus around 10 by digital PCR, implying around 33% capture efficiency. The naive libraries included spiked-in Jurkat TCR RNA (roughly nine copies' worth), and this RNA is not part of the donor repertoire.

The library was made by PCR. The instrument given in TCRdb is NextSeq 500. Preparation of bulk TCR libraries followed a previously described approach, with the TCR primers listed in Table S5. The Qiagen AllPrep DNA/RNA kit was used to purify total RNA. Before analysis, reads from multiple sequencing runs of one library were combined. In the source study's methods: Only reads with exact TCR constant sequence were kept, trimmed to 150 nt, and grouped by their 12-nt molecular barcodes. Within each barcode group, reads were sub-clustered at a 15% Levenshtein threshold, and quality-weighted consensus sequences were built per RNA molecule. Non-functional sequences were removed, as were lower-count sequences one edit away from another. Barcode sub-clusters with fewer than 20% of the maximum read count were removed, based on fitting two negative binomial distributions. TCRdb passed the public sequencing reads through fastp at Q25 and MiXCR, retaining productive beta sequences. Records with the same CDR3 protein are collapsed into one entry carrying the most frequent genes and DNA. In this record, the V and J calls reflect TCRdb's handling and not the investigators' own analysis. Across this sample there are more than 450,000 distinct CDR3 sequences, with roughly 24% seen only once. In total, the top ten clones hold approximately 0.76% of the sample.

Libraries of naive CD8 T cells were built from anywhere between roughly 18,000 and 1,000,000 sorted cells, with 10%, 30% or 50% of the purified RNA used. On a BD FACSAria II, naive CD8 T cells were FACS-sorted as CD8+CD4-CCR7+CD45RA+ and collected into RLT Plus buffer. To test detection sensitivity, Jurkat RNA equal to ten TCR copies was added to samples of roughly 18,000-1,000,000 naive CD8 T cells. Enrichment of CD8 T cells was performed with RosetteSep CD8+ T Cell Enrichment Cocktail and Ficoll-Paque, after which ACK red cell lysis was carried out. V sheds 4 bases and J sheds 9 bases, leaving 10 bases between their ends. CDR1 and CDR2 are read off the germline V gene as SGHAT and FQNNGV. The CDR3 sequence holds 12 residues, the cysteine and phenylalanine included. The CDR3 DNA has 36 bases and is translated from base 1.

Sequencing was performed on naive CD8+ T cells from blood, with Jurkat cell RNA spiked in. The cell subset or site label of this sample denotes: FACS-sorted CD8+CD4-CCR7+CD45RA+ naive T cells. The receptor was isolated from a human donor in good health. Some libraries in this study had Jurkat cell RNA spiked in. The rearrangement combines TRBV11-2 with TRBJ2-1; the D gene lacks a confident call. The nucleotides read TGTGCCAGCAGCTCCCTAAGTGGTGAGCAGTTCTTC. Translation gives CASSSLSGEQFF.